Shown below are 27 T cell receptor beta chains from a single sample sequenced in a study of blood T cell repertoires in COVID-19 (TCRdb year 2020). Library preparation was by the immunoSEQ multiplex PCR assay. The source is immuneACCESS, and TCRdb retained only in-frame sequences with V and J called. Part of the clones is not carried over; for the studies checked, unresolved V genes explain less than half of this, and the remainder is unexplained. Here the sample has about 120,000 clones; over 60% occur a single time. The biggest ten clones account for about 4% of the sample. Sample: peripheral blood. These receptors originate from a woman of 80 years or more with acute or convalescent COVID-19.

The chain employs TRBV2 and TRBJ2-2; TRBD2 matches at 13 bases. The V segment lost 6 bases and the J segment 1 base; nucleotides outside the gene matches: 2. CDR3 size: 16 residues. Germline V gene data show CDR1 as SNHLY and CDR2 as FYNNEI. The CDR3 region is CASSRLAGGNTGELFF. The CDR3 bases are TGTGCCAGCAGCCGACTAGCGGGGGGGAACACCGGGGAGCTGTTTTTT.

The gene calls are TRBV7-2 and TRBJ2-3, with D possibly being TRBD2 (7 bases). Trimming removed 6 bases from V and 4 bases from J, with 20 bases in between. CDR3 length: 16 residues. Germline V lookup: CDR1 SGHTA, CDR2 FQGNSA. The CDR3 reads CASSQGRGARSDTQYF. CDR3 DNA sequence: TGTGCCAGCAGTCAGGGGAGGGGGGCTCGGTCAGATACGCAGTATTTT. The whole variable domain, remainder taken from reference TRBV7-2 and TRBJ2-3, is GAGVSQSPSNKVTEKGKDVELRCDPISGHTALYWYRQSLGQGLEFLIYFQGNSAPDKSGLPSDRFSAERTGGSVSTLTIQRTQQEDSAVYLCASSQGRGARSDTQYFGPGTRLTVL.

The chain carries TRBV6-5 and TRBJ1-2; TRBD1 is a possible D gene (5 bases). With 2 bases removed from V and 8 bases from J, the gap between germline ends came to 15 bases. This CDR3 has 14 amino acids. CDR1 and CDR2 from the germline V gene are MNHEY and SVGAGI. The CDR3 sequence is CASSYGTPSRGYTF. In nucleotides, the CDR3 is TGTGCCAGCAGTTACGGGACTCCTAGTAGGGGCTACACCTTC.

J is TRBJ2-1 and V is TRBV3-1 (or the pseudogene TRBV3-2); 9 nucleotides align to TRBD2. The V gene's germline CDR1 is LGHDT and CDR2 YNNKEL (reference sequence). This CDR3 comprises 15 residues. V shed 0 bases, J shed 9 bases, and the junction held 6 bases outside the gene matches. As DNA, the CDR3 is TGTGCCAGCAGCCAAGATACGCGGGGGGGACTTGAGCAGTTCTTC. Translation gives CASSQDTRGGLEQFF.

The genes are TRBV7-2 and TRBJ1-2, with D tentatively TRBD1 (6 bases). Trimming left V 5 bases short and J 4 bases short, with 17 bases between. CDR3 size: 15 residues. The V gene's germline CDR1 is SGHTA and CDR2 FQGNSA. CDR3 sequence reads: CASSPRTRDTYGYTF. CDR3 DNA: TGTGCCAGCAGCCCGAGAACCCGGGACACCTATGGCTACACCTTC.

The sample holds one count of this clone. This rearrangement joins TRBV7-2 to TRBJ2-7; the match to TRBD2 covers 7 bases. Germline values: CDR1 SGHTA, CDR2 FQGNSA. V shed 5 bases, J shed 2 bases, and the junction held 6 bases outside the gene matches. This CDR3 has 14 amino acids. This chain's CDR3 is CASSPSGTTYEQYF. CDR3 bases: TGTGCCAGCAGCCCTAGCGGCACGACCTACGAGCAGTACTTC. The entire variable domain, with the rest obtained from reference TRBV7-2 and TRBJ2-7, is as follows: GAGVSQSPSNKVTEKGKDVELRCDPISGHTALYWYRQSLGQGLEFLIYFQGNSAPDKSGLPSDRFSAERTGGSVSTLTIQRTQQEDSAVYLCASSPSGTTYEQYFGPGTRLTVT.

The chain employs TRBV4-2 and TRBJ2-1; 11 bases are shared with TRBD1. V shed 6 bases and J 4 bases; nucleotides not matched to a gene: 5. Germline CDR1 LGHNA, CDR2 YNFKEQ. The CDR3 contains 15 residues. The CDR3 bases are TGTGCCAGCAGTTCCGGGACAGGGGGATACAATGAGCAGTTCTTC. This codes for CASSSGTGGYNEQFF.

J is TRBJ2-1 and V is TRBV6-5; maybe TRBD2 (5 bases). The germline V gene has CDR1 MNHEY and CDR2 SVGAGI. V was clipped by 0 bases and J by 8 bases, with 17 bases between them. The CDR3 extends over 16 amino acids. The chain's CDR3 is CASSYSSPGLSDEQFF. The CDR3 nucleotides read TGTGCCAGCAGTTACTCGTCCCCGGGGTTGTCGGATGAGCAGTTCTTC.

J is TRBJ2-1 and V is TRBV7-3; 7 bases are a match to TRBD2. Trimming at V came to 2 bases and at J to 7 bases, leaving 8 bases not matched to a gene. The CDR3 contains 15 residues. Per germline, CDR1 SGHTA and CDR2 FQGTGA. In DNA, the CDR3 is TGTGCCAGCAGCTTAGACAGCGGGAATGGGAATGAGCAGTTCTTC. Its protein product is CASSLDSGNGNEQFF.

This clone was counted only a few times. The gene calls are TRBV5-1 and TRBJ2-3, with unresolved D. V shed 1 base and J shed 3 bases, with 12 bases lying between them. CDR1 and CDR2 (germline): SGHRS, YFSETQ. This CDR3 contains 15 residues. CDR3 DNA: TGCGCCAGCAGCTTGATGGCTAGTCAGACAGATACGCAGTATTTT. Amino acid sequence: CASSLMASQTDTQYF.

This chain uses TRBV6-2 or TRBV6-3 with TRBJ1-6; 8 bases match TRBD1. Germline V CDR1 and CDR2: MNHEY, SVGEGT. The CDR3 loop spans 17 amino acids. After removal of 2 bases from V and 0 bases from J, the junction contained 3 bases not matched to a gene. The CDR3 spells CASSYGQGSSYNSPLHF. DNA of the CDR3: TGTGCCAGCAGTTACGGACAGGGAAGCTCCTATAATTCACCCCTCCACTTT.

This clone was picked up one time. The CDR3 sequence: CASRRGQGRNSPLHF. Here the CDR3 DNA reads TGTGCCAGCAGACGTGGACAGGGGAGGAATTCACCCCTCCACTTT. The chain carries TRBV28 and TRBJ1-6, with 9 bases lining up with TRBD1. Germline V gene lookup returns CDR1 MDHEN and CDR2 SYDVKM. The CDR3 length is 15 residues. J gave up 7 bases and V 6 bases, and 7 bases lay outside the gene matches.

The V call is TRBV5-1, the J call TRBJ2-5; the D gene is possibly TRBD2 (6 bases). Germline assignment: CDR1 SGHRS and CDR2 YFSETQ. The V end lost 0 bases, the J end lost 5 bases, and 14 bases lay between the germline ends. The CDR3 loop spans 15 amino acids. The CDR3 nucleotides are TGCGCCAGCAGCTTGGCACTGGCGAGCGGGGAGACCCAGTACTTC. This encodes CASSLALASGETQYF.

This clone was observed a single time. The chain recombines TRBV29-1 with TRBJ2-4, with 9 bases lining up with TRBD2. Unmatched junction bases numbered 18, after V lost 4 bases and J lost 5 bases. The CDR3 spans 18 residues. Germline loops: CDR1 SQVTM, CDR2 ANQGSEA. CDR3 nucleotide sequence: TGCAGCGTTGTGACTAGCGGTGCTGGGTGGGAGTATCAAAACATTCAGTACTTC. This encodes CSVVTSGAGWEYQNIQYF.

This clone has only a few counts. The V call is TRBV29-1, the J call TRBJ2-7; 7 nucleotides align to TRBD1. Germline trimming cut 4 bases from V and 4 bases from J; bases unmatched to any gene: 10. Germline V gives CDR1 SQVTM, CDR2 ANQGSEA. CDR3 length: 14 amino acids. CDR3 in amino acids: CSVVTVTGQYEQYF. The CDR3 DNA is TGCAGCGTTGTCACCGTGACAGGGCAGTACGAGCAGTACTTC.

The chain recombines TRBV29-1 with TRBJ2-7; possibly TRBD2 for D (7 bases). Germline loops: CDR1 SQVTM, CDR2 ANQGSEA. The CDR3 runs to 14 residues. The V end was cut by 3 bases, the J end by 5 bases, with 17 bases between. CDR3 region: CSVDGKGGLDEQYF. CDR3 nucleotide sequence: TGCAGCGTTGATGGCAAGGGGGGGCTGGACGAGCAGTACTTC.

This rearrangement joins TRBV27 to TRBJ2-3; D is unclear. Germline CDR1 reads MNHEY; CDR2 reads SMNVEV (reference sequence). The CDR3 is 15 residues long. Trimming stripped 4 bases from V and 0 bases from J, with 11 bases between. The CDR3 here is CASSSRLISTDTQYF. The CDR3 DNA reads as TGTGCCAGCAGTTCGAGGCTAATCAGCACAGATACGCAGTATTTT.

The chain carries TRBV20-1 and TRBJ2-1, with D perhaps TRBD2 (5 bases). V lost 6 bases, J lost 4 bases, and 7 bases lay in between. The germline V gene has CDR1 DFQATT and CDR2 SNEGSKA (reference sequence). The CDR3 has 11 residues. The CDR3 loop is CSARVYNEQFF. CDR3 sequence (DNA): TGCAGTGCGAGGGTTTACAATGAGCAGTTCTTC.

The J gene is TRBJ1-1, the V gene TRBV4-2; the match to TRBD1 covers 7 bases. The junction had 12 bases not matched to a gene; V was cut back by 0 bases and J by 5 bases. The CDR3 is made up of 17 amino acids. From germline, CDR1 is LGHNA and CDR2 YNFKEQ. The CDR3 nucleotides read TGTGCCAGCAGCCAAGATTTAGAGGGGGCTTTAAGAACTGAAGCTTTCTTT. Residues: CASSQDLEGALRTEAFF.

The J gene is TRBJ2-7, the V gene TRBV5-1, with 10 bases matching TRBD1. V trimming: 4 bases; J trimming: 0 bases; junction bases outside the gene matches: 4. The germline CDR1 and CDR2 sequences are SGHRS and YFSETQ. The CDR3 is 15 amino acids. CDR3 residues: CASSPDRGYSYEQYF. CDR3 DNA: TGCGCCAGCAGCCCGGACAGGGGGTACTCCTACGAGCAGTACTTC.

CDR3 nucleotides: TGTGCCAGCAGCACCGGACAGGGGTCTCCCCACGGTGGCTACACCTTC. This gives the protein CASSTGQGSPHGGYTF. The gene calls are TRBV7-2 and TRBJ1-2, with 9 bases fitting TRBD1. Germline loops: CDR1 SGHTA, CDR2 FQGNSA. The V gene end was trimmed by 5 bases and the J gene end by 7 bases; junction bases not matched to a gene: 14. The CDR3 runs 16 residues.

This rearrangement joins TRBV27 to TRBJ2-1; 8 bases are shared with TRBD2. There are 16 residues in the CDR3. Germline CDR1 MNHEY, CDR2 SMNVEV (reference sequence). Trimming took 6 bases from V and 2 from J; bases not matched to a gene: 9. CDR3 coding DNA: TGTGCCAGCAGCCCCCTCCCGGGACTAGCCTACAATGAGCAGTTCTTC. It yields the protein CASSPLPGLAYNEQFF.

V is TRBV5-1 and J is TRBJ2-2, with TRBD1 matching 9 bases. The V segment lost 6 bases and the J segment 2 bases; nucleotides outside the gene matches: 11. Germline V CDR1 and CDR2: SGHRS, YFSETQ. CDR3 size: 17 residues. The chain's CDR3 is CASTHTWDRANTGELFF. The CDR3 nucleotides read TGCGCCAGCACCCACACATGGGACAGGGCAAACACCGGGGAGCTGTTTTTT.

This chain connects TRBV5-1 to TRBJ2-3; 8 positions agree with TRBD1. CDR1 and CDR2 (germline): SGHRS, YFSETQ. The ends lost 4 bases at V and 6 bases at J; junction bases unmatched: 10. The CDR3 is 15 residues long. The CDR3 sequence: CASSPGQALGDTQYF. The CDR3 coding sequence is TGCGCCAGCAGCCCGGGACAGGCCTTAGGTGATACGCAGTATTTT.

The chain is built from TRBV7-9 and TRBJ1-1; D possibly corresponds to TRBD1 (5 bases). The V and J ends lost 5 bases and 4 bases respectively, with 14 bases between them. The CDR3 is 14 amino acids. Germline CDR1 reads SEHNR; CDR2 reads FQNEAQ (reference sequence). This CDR3 reads CASSPAAGLTEAFF. The CDR3, as DNA: TGTGCCAGCAGCCCGGCGGCAGGGCTCACTGAAGCTTTCTTT.

This clone came up a few times. The chain couples TRBV18 to TRBJ1-2; TRBD1 agrees at 7 bases. Germline V gene data show CDR1 as KGHSH and CDR2 as LQKENI. V was clipped by 2 bases and J by 8 bases; unmatched bases: 8. CDR3 length: 14 residues. The CDR3 sequence: CASSPTGVARGYTF. The CDR3 DNA follows: TGTGCCAGCTCACCAACAGGGGTAGCAAGGGGCTACACCTTC.

The genes are TRBV27 and TRBJ1-3; possible D gene TRBD1, 6 bases. The CDR3 sequence is 14 residues long. V lost 2 bases and J lost 2, with 7 bases in between. The germline CDR1 and CDR2 sequences are MNHEY and SMNVEV (reference sequence). CDR3 loop: CASSLAGAGNTIYF. In DNA form, the CDR3 reads TGTGCCAGCAGTTTAGCAGGGGCTGGAAACACCATATATTTT.